The rows below give T cell receptor beta chains drawn from one sample of a study of blood T cell repertoires in COVID-19. Only in-frame clones appear in the TCRdb table, and some are missing; sequencing was by immunoSEQ multiplex PCR. The data contain some 28,000 clones, around 88% of them singletons. The sample consisted of peripheral blood. The receptors derive from a human donor in a cohort sampled during active COVID-19. The CDR3 runs from the conserved cysteine through the conserved F or W. The D gene is left open where the match is weak. The size of a clone is reported for some rows only, either as once, few or many, or as a class for expanded clones.

clone size,CDR3 length,V gene,J gene,D gene,CDR3 protein,CDR3 DNA
-,15,TRBV7-8,TRBJ2-2,-,CASSQAGGAAGELFF,TGTGCCAGCAGCCAGGCCGGGGGTGCGGCCGGGGAGCTGTTTTTT
-,13,TRBV5-6,TRBJ2-1,-,CASSLDDSGEQFF,TGTGCCAGCAGCTTGGATGATAGCGGTGAGCAGTTCTTC
-,13,TRBV6-5,TRBJ1-1,-,CASEGQIGTEAFF,TGTGCCAGCGAGGGTCAGATTGGCACTGAAGCTTTCTTT
few,15,TRBV3-1/TRBV3-2,TRBJ2-1,TRBD2,CASSLAGGSYNEQFF,TGTGCCAGCAGCCTTGCGGGGGGGTCCTACAATGAGCAGTTCTTC
-,14,TRBV11-2,TRBJ2-7,TRBD1,CASSLRQGVDEQYF,TGTGCCAGCAGCTTAAGACAGGGAGTGGACGAGCAGTACTTC
once,18,TRBV5-5,TRBJ2-7,TRBD2,CASSLGGGTAVLSYEQYF,TGTGCCAGCAGTCTTGGGGGGGGTACCGCCGTCCTGTCCTACGAGCAGTACTTC
-,16,TRBV5-5,TRBJ2-5,TRBD2,CASSRGLAGGGETQYF,TGTGCCAGCAGCCGTGGCCTAGCGGGCGGAGGGGAGACCCAGTACTTC
once,17,TRBV5-8,TRBJ1-3,TRBD1,CASSLAPGQAIGNTIYF,TGTGCCAGCAGCTTAGCCCCGGGACAGGCTATTGGAAACACCATATATTTT
-,11,TRBV28,TRBJ2-1,-,CASSSDNEQFF,TGTGCCAGCAGTTCTGACAATGAGCAGTTCTTC
once,15,TRBV5-1,TRBJ2-3,TRBD2,CASSTSGVTRDTQYF,TGCGCCAGTTCGACTAGCGGGGTCACGCGGGATACGCAGTATTTT
-,15,TRBV7-2,TRBJ2-7,TRBD1,CASSQGTGQIYEQYF,TGTGCCAGCAGCCAAGGGACGGGACAGATCTACGAGCAGTACTTC
-,13,TRBV12-3/TRBV12-4,TRBJ1-2,-,CASSLTGFQGYTF,TGTGCCAGCAGTTTGACAGGCTTCCAGGGCTACACCTTC
-,17,TRBV6-1,TRBJ2-1,TRBD2,CASSDGASGRDHNEQFF,TGTGCCAGCAGTGATGGGGCTAGCGGGAGGGATCACAATGAGCAGTTCTTC
once,15,TRBV19,TRBJ2-3,TRBD1,CASTPGQGDWGTQYF,TGTGCCAGTACCCCAGGACAGGGGGACTGGGGTACGCAGTATTTT
few,16,TRBV3-1/TRBV3-2,TRBJ2-7,TRBD1,CASSQDGTGATYEQYF,TGTGCCAGCAGCCAAGATGGAACAGGGGCTACCTACGAGCAGTACTTC
-,14,TRBV6-5,TRBJ1-5,-,CASSPDSGNQPQHF,TGTGCCAGCAGCCCAGACAGTGGCAATCAGCCCCAGCATTTT
-,16,TRBV18,TRBJ2-1,TRBD1,CASSPPDRRLFNEQFF,TGTGCCAGCTCACCACCGGACAGGAGATTATTTAATGAGCAGTTCTTC
-,16,TRBV18,TRBJ2-3,TRBD2,CASSRGLAGELDTQYF,TGTGCCAGCTCACGGGGACTAGCGGGAGAATTGGATACGCAGTATTTT
-,12,TRBV5-8,TRBJ1-3,-,CASTSSGYTIYF,TGTGCCAGCACCTCGTCAGGGTACACCATATATTTT